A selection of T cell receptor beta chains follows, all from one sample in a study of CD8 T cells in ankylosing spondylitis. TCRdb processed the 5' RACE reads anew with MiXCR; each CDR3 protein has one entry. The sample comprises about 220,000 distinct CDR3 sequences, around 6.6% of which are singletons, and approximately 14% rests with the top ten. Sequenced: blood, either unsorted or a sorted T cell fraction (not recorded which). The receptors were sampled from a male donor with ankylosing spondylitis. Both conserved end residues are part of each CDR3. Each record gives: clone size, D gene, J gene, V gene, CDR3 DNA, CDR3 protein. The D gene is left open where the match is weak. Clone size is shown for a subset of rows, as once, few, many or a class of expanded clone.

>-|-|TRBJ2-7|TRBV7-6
TGTGCCAGCAGCCGGGACGGCTCTCCCAGTGGGGAGCAGTACTTC
CASSRDGSPSGEQYF
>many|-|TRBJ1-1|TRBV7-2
TGTGCCAGCAGCTTTTTTCCTCCGGGTGGGAACACTGAAGCTTTCTTT
CASSFFPPGGNTEAFF
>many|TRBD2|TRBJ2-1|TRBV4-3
TGCGCCAGCAGCCAAGAAAGTGTACTAGCGGGCGTTGGGTCTCAAGGGGATTATATCGAGCAGTTCTTC
CASSQESVLAGVGSQGDYIEQFF
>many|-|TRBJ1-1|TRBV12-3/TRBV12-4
TGTGCCAGCAGTTTACACGGGGGGAACACTGAAGCTTTCTTT
CASSLHGGNTEAFF
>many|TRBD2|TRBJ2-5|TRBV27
TGTGCCAGCAGTGTCTCGGGACTAGCGGGGGAGACCCAGTACTTC
CASSVSGLAGETQYF
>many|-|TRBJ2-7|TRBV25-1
TGTGCCAGCAGTGAGGAAAACTCCTACGAGCAGTACTTC
CASSEENSYEQYF
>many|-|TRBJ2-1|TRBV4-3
TGCGCCAGCAGCCTCGAAGCCACTAGCCCGTACAATGAGCAGTTCTTC
CASSLEATSPYNEQFF
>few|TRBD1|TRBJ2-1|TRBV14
TGTGCCAGCAGCCAGGGACAGGGTTTGCTCTTC
CASSQGQGLLF
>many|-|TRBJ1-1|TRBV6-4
TGTGCCAGCAGTGATGGAGGGACTGAAGCTTTCTTT
CASSDGGTEAFF
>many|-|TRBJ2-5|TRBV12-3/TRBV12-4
TGTGCCAGCAGTCCGGGACTGCTCCAGGAGGACCAGTACTTC
CASSPGLLQEDQYF
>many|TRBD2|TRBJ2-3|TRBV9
TGTGCCAGCAGCGGATTTGGGAGCGGGGGGGCCCAAGTCACAGATACGCAGTATTTT
CASSGFGSGGAQVTDTQYF
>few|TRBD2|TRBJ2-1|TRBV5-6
TGTGCCAGCAAGTCCGGGACTAGCGGGGTGAATGAGCAGTTCTTC
CASKSGTSGVNEQFF
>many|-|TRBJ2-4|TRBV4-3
TGCGCCAGCAGCCAATCGACTAGGACCAAAAACATTCAGTACTTC
CASSQSTRTKNIQYF
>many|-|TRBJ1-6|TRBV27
TGTGCCAGCAGACTCCGGGACTATAATTCACCCCTCCACTTT
CASRLRDYNSPLHF
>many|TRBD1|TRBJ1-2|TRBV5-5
TGTGCCAGCAGCTTTGGGACAGGGATTATGAATGGCTACACCTTC
CASSFGTGIMNGYTF
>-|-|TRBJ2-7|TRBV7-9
TGTGCCAGCAGCTCTCGGTCCTCGGGCGACGAGCAGTACTTC
CASSSRSSGDEQYF
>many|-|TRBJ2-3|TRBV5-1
TGCGCCAGCAGCTTGTCTAGCCGGGCGGGGAGAACAGATACGCAGTATTTT
CASSLSSRAGRTDTQYF
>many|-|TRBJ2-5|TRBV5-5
TGTGCCAGCAGCCTGGATTCCCCAGGAGGGTCCCGAGAGACCCAGTACTTC
CASSLDSPGGSRETQYF
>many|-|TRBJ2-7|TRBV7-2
TGTGCCAGCAGCTGGCCCGGGACTCTCCGTTCGACCCACGAGCAGTACTTC
CASSWPGTLRSTHEQYF
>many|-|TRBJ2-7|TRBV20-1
TGCAGTGCTAGAATTTTGGGAGTAGGGTCCTACGAGCAGTACTTC
CSARILGVGSYEQYF
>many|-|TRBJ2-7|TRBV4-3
TGCGCCAGCAGCCAAGCCAGTCCCTACGAGCAGTACTTC
CASSQASPYEQYF
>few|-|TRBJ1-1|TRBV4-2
TGTGCCAGCAGCCAGGACCCAGTTCCCACTGAAGCTTTCTTT
CASSQDPVPTEAFF
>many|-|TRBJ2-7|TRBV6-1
TGTGCCAGCAGAACTCAAGGGTTCTACGAGCAGTACTTC
CASRTQGFYEQYF
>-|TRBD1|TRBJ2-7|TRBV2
TGTGCCAGCAGGGAAAACCGGGACAGGTTCTACGAGCAGTACTTC
CASRENRDRFYEQYF
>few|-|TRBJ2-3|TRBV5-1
TGCGCCAGCAGCTGGTCCGGAGATACGCAGTATTTT
CASSWSGDTQYF
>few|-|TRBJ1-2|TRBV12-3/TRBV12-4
TGTGCCAGCAGTTTCAAAGGGGAGTACTACTATGGCTACACCTTC
CASSFKGEYYYGYTF
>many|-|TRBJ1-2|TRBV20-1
TGCAGTGCTAGGACGTCAGAAGGCTACACCTTC
CSARTSEGYTF
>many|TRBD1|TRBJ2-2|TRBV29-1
TGCAGCGTTTACGGGACAGGGGGGAGCACCGGGGAGCTGTTTTTT
CSVYGTGGSTGELFF
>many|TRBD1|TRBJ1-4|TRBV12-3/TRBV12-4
TGTGCCAGCAGACCTAGGGGGCGCCGGGGTGAAAAACTGTTTTTT
CASRPRGRRGEKLFF
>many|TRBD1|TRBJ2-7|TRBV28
TGTGCCAGCAGTTTACGCGACAGGGTAACCTACGAGCAGTACTTC
CASSLRDRVTYEQYF
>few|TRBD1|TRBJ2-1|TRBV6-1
TGTGCCAGCAGCCAGGGACAGGGGTATTACAATGAGCAGTTCTTC
CASSQGQGYYNEQFF
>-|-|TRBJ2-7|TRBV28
TGTGCCAGCGCGGCCGGTCCCTACGAGCAGTACTTC
CASAAGPYEQYF
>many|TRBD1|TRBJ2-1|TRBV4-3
TGCGCCAGCAGCCGCCACCTCGAATGGACAGGACAGTGGGGCAATGAGCAGTTCTTC
CASSRHLEWTGQWGNEQFF
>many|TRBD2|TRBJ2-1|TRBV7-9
TGTGCCAGCAGCTCCAGGACTAGCGGGAGCTTTAGGTTGTTCTTC
CASSSRTSGSFRLFF
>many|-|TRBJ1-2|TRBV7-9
TGTGCCAGCAGCCCCGGACTGGATGGCTACACCTTC
CASSPGLDGYTF
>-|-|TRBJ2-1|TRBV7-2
TGTGCCAGCAGCCCGGACAGTCACAATGAGCAGTTCTTC
CASSPDSHNEQFF
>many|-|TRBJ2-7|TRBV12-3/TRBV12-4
TGTGCCAGCAGTTTAGCCAGAGACTACGAGCAGTACTTC
CASSLARDYEQYF
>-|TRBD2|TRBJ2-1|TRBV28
TGTGCCAGCAGTCCCGTACCGGGACTACTGCAGTTCTTC
CASSPVPGLLQFF
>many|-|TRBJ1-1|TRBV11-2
TGTGCCAGCAGCTTAGATCCAGGGTCTAACACTGAAGCTTTCTTT
CASSLDPGSNTEAFF
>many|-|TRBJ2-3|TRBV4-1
TGCGCCAGCAGCCAAGCACAAGGGTTGCGGCGGGAAACAGATACGCAGTATTTT
CASSQAQGLRRETDTQYF
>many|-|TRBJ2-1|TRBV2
TGTGCCAGCAGTGAATTCTATATAGTTGGGAGCTCCTACAATGAGCAGTTCTTC
CASSEFYIVGSSYNEQFF
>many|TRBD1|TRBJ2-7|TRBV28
TGTGCCAGCAGCCTTCCGGGACAGGGTCGTTCCTACGAGCAGTACTTC
CASSLPGQGRSYEQYF
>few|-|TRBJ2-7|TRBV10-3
TGTGCCATCAGTGAGACGGGCAGCTCCTCCGAGCAGTACTTC
CAISETGSSSEQYF
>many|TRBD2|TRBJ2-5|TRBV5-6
TGTGCCAGCAGGTCTAGCGGAGCCCTGGAGACCCAGTACTTC
CASRSSGALETQYF
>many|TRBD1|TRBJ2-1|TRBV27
TGTGCCAGCAGTTTAGTGGGACAGCGGAATGAGCAGTTCTTC
CASSLVGQRNEQFF
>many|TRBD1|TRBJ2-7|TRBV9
TGTGCCAGCAGCGTAGCTTGGGACAGGGGCGACGAGCAGTACTTC
CASSVAWDRGDEQYF
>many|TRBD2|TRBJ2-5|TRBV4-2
TGTGCCAGCAGCCAACCGGGGCGGGAGGCCCAAGAGACCCAGTACTTC
CASSQPGREAQETQYF
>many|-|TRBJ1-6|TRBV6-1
TGTGCCAGCAGTGAAGATGCCTGGAGCTCCTATAATTCACCCCTCCACTTT
CASSEDAWSSYNSPLHF
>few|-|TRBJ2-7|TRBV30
TGTGCCTGGAGTCAAATAGGATACTACGAGCAGTACTTC
CAWSQIGYYEQYF
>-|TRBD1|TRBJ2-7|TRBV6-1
TGTGCCAGCAGTCCACAGGGGCCCCTAGGCGAGCAGTACTTC
CASSPQGPLGEQYF
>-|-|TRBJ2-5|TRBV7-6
TGTGCCAGCAGCTGGCTAGGGACCCCTAAAGAGACCCAGTACTTC
CASSWLGTPKETQYF
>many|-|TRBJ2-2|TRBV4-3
TGCGCCAGCAGCCCGACCTGGGGGGACGGGGAGCTGTTTTTT
CASSPTWGDGELFF
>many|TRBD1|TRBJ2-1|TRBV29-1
TGCAGCGTGCCAGGACAGGTTGACGTTGAAGCCTACAATGAGCAGTTCTTC
CSVPGQVDVEAYNEQFF
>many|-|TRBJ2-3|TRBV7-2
TGTGCCAGCAGCTGGTATTGGGATACGCAGTATTTT
CASSWYWDTQYF
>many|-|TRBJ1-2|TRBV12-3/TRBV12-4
TGTGCCAGCAGCTACGCGGGGGCCGGAGGCTATGGCTACACCTTC
CASSYAGAGGYGYTF